This is a list of T cell receptor beta chains from one sample in a study of CD8 T cells in Susac syndrome. TCRdb re-derived calls from the immunoSEQ multiplex PCR reads in MiXCR, one entry per CDR3 protein. There are more than 150,000 distinct CDR3 sequences in the sample; roughly nine tenths occur only once, and 0.08% lies in the top ten. The sequenced sample was CD4+ T cells from PBMCs. These receptors were collected from a human donor in good health. Both conserved end residues are part of each CDR3. D genes are given only for firm matches.

CDR3 protein | V gene | D gene
CASSLVGQGTLRVGYTF | TRBV7-2 | TRBD1
CASSQDLGGYTF | TRBV3-1 | NA
CASRSLEGADGYTF | TRBV6-1 | TRBD1
CASSLIGNTEAFF | TRBV28 | NA
CASSSKRENEQYF | TRBV18 | NA
CASSQDRAGEQYF | TRBV4-1 | NA
CASSPNGGQGYTF | TRBV7-2 | NA
CASTLGVTEAFF | TRBV5-6 | NA
CASSDRTGAYTEAFF | TRBV2 | NA
CSVRSSGEDSPLHF | TRBV29-1 | NA
CASSRGDSSYEQYF | TRBV19 | NA
CSSPKGRDYNEQFF | TRBV20-1 | NA
CASTLWLKVGYTF | TRBV6-1 | NA
CASSTMNTEAFF | TRBV7-2 | NA
CSAGDRGQETQYF | TRBV20-1 | TRBD1
CASSPAVGAGETQYF | TRBV18 | NA
CASSPTGIGNTEAFF | TRBV5-1 | NA
CASSQEWGSGDTIYF | TRBV4-1 | NA
CASSLDWGIRPQHF | TRBV12-3/TRBV12-4 | NA
CASQFEGDYTF | TRBV2 | NA
CATSQRQGREETQYF | TRBV15 | TRBD1
CASSAAPRVTQYF | TRBV2 | NA
CSASGGPVVETQYF | TRBV29-1 | TRBD1
CSATSGTGENTEAFF | TRBV20-1 | TRBD1
CASSLGTGAFGYTF | TRBV5-1 | TRBD1
CRPTSGTYQETQYF | TRBV20-1 | TRBD2
CSARVPSGNYEQYF | TRBV20-1 | TRBD2
CASSLRGREPLHF | TRBV5-1 | TRBD1
CSVLREWGAGNTIYF | TRBV29-1 | NA
CASRAGLAGPQGEQFF | TRBV2 | TRBD2
CSARGLVVLPMGDTQYF | TRBV20-1 | TRBD2